This T cell receptor beta chain is drawn from a study of shared clonotypes between healthy human individuals (dated by TCRdb to about 2020). Concerning the study at large: The cohort comprised two women and a few men aged 18 to 49 years. To estimate repertoire size and how much clonotypes are shared between individuals, the study performed deep sequencing of blood TCR repertoires from roughly five healthy adults. Different laboratories and diverse techniques were used to prepare libraries and sequence TCR repertoires, to increase sequencing depth and limit assay-specific biases. For each donor, CD4 naive and CD4 memory were each run on three plates, CD8 naive on two plates, and CD8 memory on one plate. Between about 0.8 and 9.5 billion PBMCs per donor were obtained by leukapheresis.

The germline V and J ends show losses of 4 bases and 5 bases respectively, and no gene match explains 7 bases of the junction. From a lookup of the germline V gene (reference sequence), CDR1 and CDR2 are LNHDA and SQIVND. Inclusive of the bounding cysteine and phenylalanine, the CDR3 is 16 residues long. Only the CDR3 part of the read is kept: 48 bases, read in frame from the first base. Findings and caveats that apply to the study as a whole: Naive subsets generally had larger estimated clonotype richness than memory subsets did. Rarefaction of sorted-subset datasets indicated incomplete sequencing despite the large sequencing depth. Pairwise subsampling led to the expectation that sequencing depth would affect the degree of clonotype sharing among donors. Because the study included only a small number of donors, the genetic and exposure-history diversity represented was limited. Only blood was sampled, and tissue TCR repertoires likely differ from those in blood. Across a handful of donors, roughly 5.1% of naive CD4, roughly 3.5% of naive CD8, roughly 2.3% of memory CD4, and 0.4% of memory CD8 clonotypes were shared. Compared with non-shared clonotypes, the clonotypes found in all four sorted-subset donors had higher generation probabilities.

Points on this clone: Its target antigen remains unknown. No much larger clone is present one base from it, and per-base qualities are unavailable.

TCR CDR3 regions were amplified from genomic DNA by multiplex PCR using the deep immunoSEQ assay. Genomic DNA extracted from each cell subset was distributed evenly over all wells of several immunoSEQ 96-well plates, and each plate served as one replicate. Each replicate PCR for sorted subsets received roughly 0.2 ug genomic DNA, equal to tens of thousands of T cell genomes. The purified libraries were quantified using a Qubit 3.0 fluorometer, sized with a Bioanalyzer 2100, and then quantified again using the KAPA Library Quantification kit. Every immunoSEQ 96-well plate was sequenced on a separate single-read 150-cycle Illumina NextSeq 550 flow cell. The paper's processing steps were these. The immunoSEQ output contained only junctional sequences without quality scores, so filtering could not match that applied to full-length reads. To assign V/J genes and CDR3, sequences were annotated using PyIR, a Python wrapper for IgBLAST v1.9, with IMGT germline references. Reads were removed for weak V/J assignments (E-value above 1e-6), missing CDR3, stop codons, out-of-frame junctions, or ambiguous translated residues. V3J clonotypes were defined as sequences sharing the same inferred V gene, J gene, and CDR3 amino acid sequence. Percentage overlap between repertoires was calculated by dividing the number of shared unique clonotypes by the size of the smaller repertoire. RTK rarefaction, the Chao1 estimator, and Recon v2.1 estimates of unobserved clonotypes were used to assess repertoire richness. Generation probabilities were computed with OLGA for all TCRbeta clonotypes obtained by the gDNA method from a handful of donors. Drawn from immuneACCESS, this table holds only the in-frame rearrangements with V and J called that TCRdb kept. Clones are partly lost; checked studies trace under half to an unresolved V gene and leave the rest unexplained. The V and J calls and clone size are taken from that table; D and trimming were inferred from the DNA. This sample is represented by roughly 500,000 clones; roughly 95% of them were singletons. Jointly, the top ten make up 0.055% to 0.075% of the sample.

The donors were healthy, HIV-negative adults who had no recently reported acute infections or vaccinations. All donors were Caucasian adults living in Nashville, Tennessee, USA. CD4+ T cells were enriched through magnetic negative selection, after which naive cells were positively selected on CD45RA and the remaining negative fraction served as the memory subset. Blood was obtained by leukapheresis, after which PBMCs were separated by Ficoll-Histopaque density gradient centrifugation and cryopreserved in liquid nitrogen vapor phase. Purity and quantity of every magnetically sorted T cell population were checked by analytical flow cytometry. Genomic DNA was isolated from each sorted fraction and quantified by UV absorbance on a Nanodrop 2000c.

Sequencing input: naive CD4+ T cells sorted from blood. The meaning of the sample's cell subset or site label: CD45RA+ positively selected. The sequence joins TRBV19 to TRBJ2-1, with 11 bases in between that match TRBD2. The sequence was collected from a woman in her thirties in good health. The sequenced DNA: TGTGCCAGTAGTACACTAGCGGGAGCTATCCACAATGAGCAGTTCTTC. Its translation reads: CASSTLAGAIHNEQFF.